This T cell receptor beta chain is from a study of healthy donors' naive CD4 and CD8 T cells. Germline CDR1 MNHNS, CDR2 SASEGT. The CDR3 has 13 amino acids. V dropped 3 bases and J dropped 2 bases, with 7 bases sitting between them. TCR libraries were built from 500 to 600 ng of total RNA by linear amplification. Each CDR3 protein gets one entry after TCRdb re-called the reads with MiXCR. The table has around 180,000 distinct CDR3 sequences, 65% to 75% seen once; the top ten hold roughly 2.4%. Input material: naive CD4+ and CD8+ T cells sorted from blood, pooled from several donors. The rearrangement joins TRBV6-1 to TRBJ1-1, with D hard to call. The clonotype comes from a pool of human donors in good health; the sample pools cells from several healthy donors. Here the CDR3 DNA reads TGTGCCAGCAGTGAGGTCTACAACACTGAAGCTTTCTTT. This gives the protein CASSEVYNTEAFF.